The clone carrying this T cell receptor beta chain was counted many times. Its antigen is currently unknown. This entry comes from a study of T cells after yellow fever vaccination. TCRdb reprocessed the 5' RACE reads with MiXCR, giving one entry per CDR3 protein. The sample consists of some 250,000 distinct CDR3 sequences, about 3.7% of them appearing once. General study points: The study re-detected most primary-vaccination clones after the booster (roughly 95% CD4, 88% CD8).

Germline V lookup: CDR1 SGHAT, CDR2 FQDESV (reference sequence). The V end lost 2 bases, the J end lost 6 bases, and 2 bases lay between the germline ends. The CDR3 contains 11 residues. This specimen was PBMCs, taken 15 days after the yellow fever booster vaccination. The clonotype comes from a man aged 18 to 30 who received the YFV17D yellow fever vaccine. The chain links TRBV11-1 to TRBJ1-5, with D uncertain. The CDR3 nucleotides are TGTGCCAGCAGCTTAAGTCAGCCCCAGCATTTT. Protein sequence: CASSLSQPQHF.